Listed below are T cell receptor beta chains from one sample, sequenced in a study of CD8+CD57+ T cells in acquired aplastic anemia. TCRdb used MiXCR to reprocess the reads, holding one entry per CDR3 protein. The sample includes roughly 290,000 distinct CDR3 sequences, 56% of them seen just once. The sequenced sample was sorted CD4+, CD8+, or CD8+CD57+ T cells (not recorded which) from PBMCs. Receptor source: a human donor with aplastic anemia. The conserved cysteine and the conserved F or W are not part of the CDR3 here. D genes are given only for firm matches.

v_gene	j_gene	d_gene	CDR3aa
TRBV24-1	TRBJ2-5	TRBD2	ATSDSGAGVEETQY
TRBV7-2	TRBJ1-2	-	ASSHAQRWGYGYT
TRBV7-9	TRBJ1-1	-	ASSPSTEAF
TRBV29-1	TRBJ1-1	-	SVFGPPGDTEAF
TRBV4-1	TRBJ2-4	TRBD2	ASSQEDPISGRDIQY
TRBV5-8	TRBJ2-7	-	ASSLDQASYEQY
TRBV12-3/TRBV12-4	TRBJ1-1	-	ASSSAMGSTEAF
TRBV7-2	TRBJ2-7	TRBD1	ASSSRAGGYEQY
TRBV29-1	TRBJ2-1	-	SVEAGYNEQF
TRBV7-3	TRBJ1-6	-	ASSQNQGSYNSPLH
TRBV7-9	TRBJ2-7	-	ASSQLREQY
TRBV3-1	TRBJ1-1	TRBD1	ASSPGDSSMNTEAF
TRBV10-1	TRBJ2-7	-	ASSSPHSGAYEQY
TRBV10-1	TRBJ2-5	-	ASSEGRDETQY
TRBV2	TRBJ2-3	TRBD2	ASSSTTSGGAADTQY
TRBV5-5	TRBJ1-2	-	ASSFQYLWNGYT
TRBV12-3/TRBV12-4	TRBJ2-3	TRBD2	ASSSGLAGPDTQY
TRBV12-3/TRBV12-4	TRBJ1-5	-	ASSFGGSLTGQPQH
TRBV14	TRBJ1-4	TRBD1	ASRLEGAGEKLF
TRBV7-9	TRBJ1-4	-	ASSNTGSTNAKLF
TRBV7-8	TRBJ1-1	-	ANLREGNTEAF
TRBV5-8	TRBJ2-5	-	ASSLGVAGSQETQY
TRBV27	TRBJ2-2	TRBD2	ASSLMGLAGGNTGELF
TRBV7-9	TRBJ2-5	TRBD2	ASSPRGLAGETQY
TRBV2	TRBJ2-1	-	ATSMEGSEQF
TRBV5-1	TRBJ2-5	TRBD2	ASSPGGTYPGETQY
TRBV20-1	TRBJ2-1	TRBD2	SASGLATYNEQF
TRBV7-9	TRBJ2-7	-	ASSPPTATYEQY
TRBV24-1	TRBJ1-4	-	ATKDMPSLATNEKLF
TRBV20-1	TRBJ2-4	TRBD2	SARGVAGENIQY
TRBV29-1	TRBJ2-7	-	SVESSYEQY
TRBV2	TRBJ2-7	TRBD2	AIGGRVAGAGAGTVEQY
TRBV9	TRBJ1-4	-	ASSMDGLGTNEKLF
TRBV25-1	TRBJ2-1	-	ASSVVVRGRNEQF
TRBV12-3/TRBV12-4	TRBJ2-1	TRBD2	ASSGLAGYNEQF
TRBV10-1	TRBJ1-1	-	ASTPRGATEAS
TRBV2	TRBJ1-2	-	ASSAEAIGNHGYT